The 25 T cell receptor beta chains presented below share a single source sample, sequenced in a study of blood T cell repertoires in COVID-19. Method: immunoSEQ multiplex PCR; TCRdb's copy keeps in-frame clones and lacks some. The sample records about 230,000 clones, around four fifths being singletons. The sequencing sample was made of peripheral blood. The receptors come from a woman aged 65 to 85 with active or convalescent COVID-19.

The V and J genes are TRBV10-1 and TRBJ1-4; the match to TRBD1 covers 12 bases. Trimming at V came to 10 bases and at J to 6 bases, leaving 12 bases not matched to a gene. The CDR3 covers 16 residues. Per germline, CDR1 WNHNN and CDR2 SYGVQD (reference sequence). The CDR3 sequence: CANKRGQGAKDEKLFF. The CDR3 nucleotides are TGCGCCAATAAGAGGGGACAGGGGGCTAAGGATGAAAAACTGTTTTTT.

The chain has TRBV27 and TRBJ2-3; the D gene is possibly TRBD2 (5 bases). Trimming pared 3 bases from V and 3 bases from J, leaving 19 bases between. The CDR3 loop spans 17 amino acids. Germline V gene data show CDR1 as MNHEY and CDR2 as SMNVEV (reference sequence). Here the CDR3 DNA reads TGTGCCAGCAGTTTGCCACCTTATGGCGGGCAAACAGATACGCAGTATTTT. It codes for CASSLPPYGGQTDTQYF.

This sequence joins TRBV2 and TRBJ2-2; D perhaps matches TRBD1 (7 bases). The CDR3 runs 15 residues. Trimming stripped 4 bases from V and 6 bases from J, with 15 bases between. Germline V gene data show CDR1 as SNHLY and CDR2 as FYNNEI. CDR3 DNA sequence: TGTGCCAGCAGTGTGGAGGGGGCGGTGGCCGGGGAGCTGTTTTTT. Translated: CASSVEGAVAGELFF.

V usage is TRBV6-1 and J usage is TRBJ1-5; TRBD1 is a possible D gene (5 bases). This CDR3 has 15 residues. V was clipped by 2 bases and J by 6 bases, with 14 bases between them. Germline V gives CDR1 MNHNS, CDR2 SASEGT. The DNA for the CDR3 is TGTGCCAGCAGTGAAATCCATGGAAGGGGTCAGCCCCAGCATTTT. Translating gives CASSEIHGRGQPQHF.

V is TRBV2 and J is TRBJ2-7; a possible D gene is TRBD1 (5 bases). Germline V CDR1 and CDR2: SNHLY, FYNNEI. The CDR3 spans 14 residues. Trimming took 0 bases from V and 4 from J, leaving 10 bases between them. The CDR3, as DNA: TGTGCCAGCAGTGAAGCGCCAGGGCCGTACGAGCAGTACTTC. Its protein is CASSEAPGPYEQYF.

The V call is TRBV11-2, the J call TRBJ1-2; tentative D call: TRBD1 (5 bases). Germline CDR1 reads SGHAT; CDR2 reads FQNNGV. The CDR3 loop spans 10 amino acids. V lost 11 bases to trimming and J lost 10 bases, with 14 bases between them. The CDR3 DNA reads TGTGCCTCCGGGGGGAAACACTACACCTTC. Encoded protein: CASGGKHYTF.

This rearrangement joins TRBV7-9 to TRBJ1-1, with D tentatively TRBD1 (5 bases). Germline CDR1 and CDR2: SEHNR and FQNEAQ (reference sequence). The length of the CDR3 is 14 residues. V was shortened by 5 bases and J by 4 bases, with 14 bases between the two germline ends. The CDR3 DNA sequence: TGTGCCAGCAGCGCCCTCGGGGGTGGCACTGAAGCTTTCTTT. Protein: CASSALGGGTEAFF.

This clone has just a few counts. This chain joins TRBV3-1 (or the pseudogene TRBV3-2) and TRBJ2-4, with unresolved D. The germline gives CDR1 LGHDT, CDR2 YNNKEL (reference sequence). The CDR3 loop spans 17 amino acids. V lost 3 bases to trimming and J lost 0 bases, with 15 bases between them. This CDR3 is CASSHARHYLAKNIQYF. CDR3 in DNA: TGTGCCAGCAGCCATGCCCGGCACTATCTAGCCAAAAACATTCAGTACTTC.

V and J are TRBV28 and TRBJ2-1; maybe TRBD2 (7 bases). CDR3 length equals 11 residues. Trimming removed 3 bases from V and 15 bases from J, with 12 bases in between. CDR1 is MDHEN and CDR2 is SYDVKM in the germline V gene. DNA for the CDR3: TGTGCCAGCAGTTTTAGGGGGAGGGGGTTCTTC. It yields the protein CASSFRGRGFF.

The chain links TRBV18 to TRBJ1-4; D is undetermined. The germline V and J ends were trimmed by 3 bases and 6 bases, with 8 bases remaining between them. The germline V gene encodes CDR1 KGHSH and CDR2 LQKENI. The CDR3 length is 13 residues. CDR3 region: CASSPGVDEKLFF. The DNA for the CDR3 is TGTGCCAGCTCACCCGGGGTCGATGAAAAACTGTTTTTT. The complete variable domain, with remaining parts taken from reference TRBV18 and TRBJ1-4, reads NAGVMQNPRHLVRRRGQEARLRCSPMKGHSHVYWYRQLPEEGLKFMVYLQKENIIDESGMPKERFSAEFPKEGPSILRIQQVVRGDSAAYFCASSPGVDEKLFFGSGTQLSVL.

J is TRBJ1-1 and V is TRBV27; D is possibly TRBD1 (5 bases). Looked up from germline, CDR1 is MNHEY and CDR2 is SMNVEV (reference sequence). The CDR3 spans 16 residues. The V gene lost 5 bases and the J gene lost 0 bases, with 16 bases spanning the gap. The CDR3 DNA sequence: TGTGCCAGCAGTCCAGGGCGGATACACATGAACACTGAAGCTTTCTTT. Protein sequence: CASSPGRIHMNTEAFF.

The V call is TRBV29-1, the J call TRBJ1-2; tentatively, D is TRBD1 (5 bases). The germline V gene has CDR1 SQVTM and CDR2 ANQGSEA. The CDR3 loop spans 11 amino acids. V lost 8 bases, J lost 4 bases, and 11 bases lay in between. CDR3 DNA sequence: TGCAGCTTCGGGACTCTCTATGGCTACACCTTC. As protein: CSFGTLYGYTF.

The chain joins TRBV9 to TRBJ2-2; D unclear. The V gene's germline CDR1 is SGDLS and CDR2 YYNGEE. The CDR3 loop spans 12 amino acids. V lost 6 bases and J lost 5, with 8 bases in between. The CDR3 DNA sequence: TGTGCCAGCAACCCCGGGACCGGGGAGCTGTTTTTT. It is translated as CASNPGTGELFF.

V is TRBV27 and J is TRBJ2-7, with 9 bases that match TRBD1. V shed 2 bases and J 4 bases; nucleotides not matched to a gene: 9. Germline V gives CDR1 MNHEY, CDR2 SMNVEV (reference sequence). The CDR3 extends over 16 amino acids. CDR3 region: CASSLGQGRVRYEQYF. The CDR3 DNA reads TGTGCCAGCAGTTTAGGACAGGGGAGGGTGAGGTACGAGCAGTACTTC.

V and J are TRBV29-1 and TRBJ2-5, with TRBD2 matching over 12 bases. Germline loops: CDR1 SQVTM, CDR2 ANQGSEA. J lost 1 base, V lost 7 bases, and 7 bases had no gene match. CDR3 length: 15 residues. The CDR3 DNA is TGCAGCGCCCAACTAGCGGGGGGATCCCAAGAGACCCAGTACTTC. Its translation is CSAQLAGGSQETQYF.

The chain joins TRBV27 to TRBJ1-1, with D possibly TRBD1 on 5 matching bases. CDR3 length: 14 amino acids. With 6 bases removed from V and 1 base from J, the gap between germline ends came to 12 bases. Looked up from germline, CDR1 is MNHEY and CDR2 is SMNVEV (reference sequence). The CDR3 DNA reads TGTGCCAGCAGCGACGATACAGGGAACACTGAAGCTTTCTTT. Its translation is CASSDDTGNTEAFF.

V gene TRBV27 combines with J gene TRBJ2-3; TRBD2 matches at 8 bases. The CDR3 covers 13 residues. Germline V gene sequence: CDR1 MNHEY, CDR2 SMNVEV (reference sequence). V dropped 6 bases and J dropped 8; count of bases not matched to a gene: 7. This CDR3 is CASRSAGVRTQYF. DNA of the CDR3: TGTGCCAGCAGATCAGCGGGAGTGCGTACGCAGTATTTT.

This clone is a singleton in its sample. The chain carries TRBV19 and TRBJ1-2, with 7 bases lining up with TRBD1. The CDR3 runs 14 residues. V dropped 5 bases and J dropped 4; count of bases not matched to a gene: 7. CDR1 LNHDA and CDR2 SQIVND come from the germline V gene (reference sequence). CDR3 DNA sequence: TGTGCCAGTAGTCCCCGGGACAGTCCCTATGGCTACACCTTC. Its translation is CASSPRDSPYGYTF.

The chain recombines TRBV5-1 with TRBJ2-3; 9 bases fit TRBD1. The germline V gene encodes CDR1 SGHRS and CDR2 YFSETQ. The CDR3 is 14 residues long. With 2 bases clipped from V and 6 bases from J, the junction kept 4 bases outside the gene matches. The CDR3 nucleotides read TGCGCCAGCAGCTTCTCGGGACAGGGCGATACGCAGTATTTT. Amino acid sequence: CASSFSGQGDTQYF.

V and J are TRBV5-1 and TRBJ2-7, with 9 bases that match TRBD2. Germline-derived CDR1 and CDR2 are SGHRS and YFSETQ. The CDR3 runs to 17 residues. Unmatched junction bases numbered 12, after V lost 0 bases and J lost 5 bases. CDR3 in amino acids: CASSLGASGTFAHEQYF. DNA for the CDR3: TGCGCCAGCAGCTTGGGGGCTAGCGGGACATTTGCGCACGAGCAGTACTTC.

V usage is TRBV13 and J usage is TRBJ2-3; 10 nucleotides line up with TRBD1. The CDR3 length is 16 residues. CDR1 PRHDT and CDR2 FYEKMQ come from the germline V gene (reference sequence). J was trimmed by 3 bases and V by 4 bases; bases with no gene match: 7. CDR3 sequence: CASSSLGQGGTDTQYF. CDR3 bases: TGTGCCAGCAGCTCCCTCGGACAGGGGGGGACAGATACGCAGTATTTT. The entire variable domain, with the rest obtained from reference TRBV13 and TRBJ2-3, is as follows: AAGVIQSPRHLIKEKRETATLKCYPIPRHDTVYWYQQGPGQDPQFLISFYEKMQSDKGSIPDRFSAQQFSDYHSELNMSSLELGDSALYFCASSSLGQGGTDTQYFGPGTRLTVL.

The rearrangement joins TRBV11-2 to TRBJ2-5, with a possible D match to TRBD2 (6 bases). Germline V gene data show CDR1 as SGHAT and CDR2 as FQNNGV. The CDR3 has 16 amino acids. The ends were cut back, 4 bases at V and 3 bases at J, with 18 bases in the middle. The chain's CDR3 is CASSSLTGTAEETQYF. In DNA, the CDR3 is TGTGCCAGCAGCTCTCTAACCGGGACTGCCGAAGAGACCCAGTACTTC.

This clone appeared a few times. V and J are TRBV6-1 and TRBJ1-1; 7 nucleotides align to TRBD1. Per germline, CDR1 MNHNS and CDR2 SASEGT. This CDR3 has 17 amino acids. The V and J ends lost 2 bases and 5 bases, in that order; junction bases with no gene match: 14. This CDR3 is CASSEYRSSRGRTEAFF. The CDR3 coding sequence is TGTGCCAGCAGTGAATATAGGTCGAGCAGGGGGAGAACTGAAGCTTTCTTT.

The chain employs TRBV10-2 and TRBJ2-1; 12 bases align to TRBD2. Germline V gene sequence: CDR1 WSHSY, CDR2 SAAADI. The CDR3 has 15 amino acids. V gave up 5 bases and J gave up 9 bases; unmatched junction bases: 8. In nucleotides, the CDR3 is TGCGCCAGCAGTCCGACTAGCGGGAGCCTTGGTGAGCAGTTCTTC. Translated: CASSPTSGSLGEQFF.

The J gene is TRBJ1-2, the V gene TRBV30; D is possibly TRBD1 (5 bases). This CDR3 region has 12 residues. V lost 8 bases and J lost 3, with 13 bases in between. The germline V gene has CDR1 GTSNPN and CDR2 SVGIG (reference sequence). CDR3 sequence: CARDRRDYGYTF. The CDR3 region has the DNA TGTGCCAGGGACCGGAGGGACTATGGCTACACCTTC.